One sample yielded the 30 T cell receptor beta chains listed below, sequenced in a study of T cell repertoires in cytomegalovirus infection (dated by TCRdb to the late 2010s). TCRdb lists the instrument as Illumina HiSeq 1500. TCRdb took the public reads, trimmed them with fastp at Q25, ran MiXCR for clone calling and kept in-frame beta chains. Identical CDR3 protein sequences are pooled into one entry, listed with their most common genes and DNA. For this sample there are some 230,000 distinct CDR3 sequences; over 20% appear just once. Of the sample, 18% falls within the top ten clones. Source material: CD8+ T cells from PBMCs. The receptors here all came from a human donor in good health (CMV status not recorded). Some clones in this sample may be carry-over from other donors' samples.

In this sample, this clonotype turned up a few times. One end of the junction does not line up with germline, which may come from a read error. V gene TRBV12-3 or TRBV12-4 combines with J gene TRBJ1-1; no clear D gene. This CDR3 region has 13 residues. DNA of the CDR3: TGTGCCAGCACTTTAAGTGGGTACACTGAAGCTTTCTTT. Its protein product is CASTLSGYTEAFF.

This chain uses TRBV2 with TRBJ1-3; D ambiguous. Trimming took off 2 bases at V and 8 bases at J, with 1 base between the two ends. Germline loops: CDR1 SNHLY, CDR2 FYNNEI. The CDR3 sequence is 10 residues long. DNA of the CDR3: TGTGCCAGCAGTGAATACACCATATATTTT. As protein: CASSEYTIYF.

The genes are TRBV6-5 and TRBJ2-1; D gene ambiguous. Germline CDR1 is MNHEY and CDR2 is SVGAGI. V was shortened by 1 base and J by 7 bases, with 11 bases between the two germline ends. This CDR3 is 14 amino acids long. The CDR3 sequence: CASSYWKQANEQFF. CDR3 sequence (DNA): TGTGCCAGCAGTTACTGGAAACAAGCTAATGAGCAGTTCTTC.

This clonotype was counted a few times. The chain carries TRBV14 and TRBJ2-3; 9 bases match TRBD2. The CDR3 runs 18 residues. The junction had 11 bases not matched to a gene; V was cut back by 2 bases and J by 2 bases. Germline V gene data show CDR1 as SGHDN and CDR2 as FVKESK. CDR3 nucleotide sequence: TGTGCCAGCAGCCAACCCCCTACTAGCGGGCTATACACAGATACGCAGTATTTT. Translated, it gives CASSQPPTSGLYTDTQYF.

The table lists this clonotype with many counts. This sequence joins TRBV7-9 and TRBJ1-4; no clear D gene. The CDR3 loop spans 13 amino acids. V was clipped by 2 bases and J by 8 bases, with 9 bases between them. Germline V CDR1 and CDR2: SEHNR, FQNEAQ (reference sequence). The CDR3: CASSLIDWEKLFF. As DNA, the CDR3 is TGTGCCAGCAGCTTAATCGATTGGGAAAAACTGTTTTTT.

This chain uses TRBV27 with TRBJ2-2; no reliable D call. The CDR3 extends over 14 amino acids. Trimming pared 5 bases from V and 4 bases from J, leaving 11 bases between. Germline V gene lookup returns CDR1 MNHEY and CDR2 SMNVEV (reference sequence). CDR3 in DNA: TGTGCCAGCAGTCCCGGGCGCGGCACCGGGGAGCTGTTTTTT. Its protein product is CASSPGRGTGELFF.

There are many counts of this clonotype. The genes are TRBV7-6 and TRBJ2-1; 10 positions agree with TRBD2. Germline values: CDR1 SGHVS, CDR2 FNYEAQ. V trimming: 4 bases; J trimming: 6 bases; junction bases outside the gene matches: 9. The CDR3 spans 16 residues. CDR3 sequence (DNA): TGTGCCAGCAGCTCTCACCTGACTAGCGGGTTCAATGAGCAGTTCTTC. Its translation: CASSSHLTSGFNEQFF.

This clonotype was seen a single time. The DNA for the CDR3 is TGTGCCAGCAGCGTAGCCCTGGGGGGGCTTAATGAAAAACTGTTTTTT. Residues: CASSVALGGLNEKLFF. This sequence joins TRBV28 and TRBJ1-4, with a weak D call TRBD1 (6 bases). Trimming removed 6 bases at V and 4 bases at J, with 18 bases between. This CDR3 is 16 amino acids long. CDR1 MDHEN and CDR2 SYDVKM come from the germline V gene.

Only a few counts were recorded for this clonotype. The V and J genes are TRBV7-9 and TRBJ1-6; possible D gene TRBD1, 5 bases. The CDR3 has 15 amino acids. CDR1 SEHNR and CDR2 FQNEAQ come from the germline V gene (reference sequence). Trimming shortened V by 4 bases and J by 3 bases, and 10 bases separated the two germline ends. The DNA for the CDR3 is TGTGCCAGCAGCTCGACGACAGACTATAATTCACCCCTCCACTTT. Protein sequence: CASSSTTDYNSPLHF. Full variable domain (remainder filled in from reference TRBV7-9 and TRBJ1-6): DTGVSQNPRHKITKRGQNVTFRCDPISEHNRLYWYRQTLGQGPEFLTYFQNEAQLEKSRLLSDRFSAERPKGSFSTLEIQRTEQGDSAMYLCASSSTTDYNSPLHFGNGTRLTVT.

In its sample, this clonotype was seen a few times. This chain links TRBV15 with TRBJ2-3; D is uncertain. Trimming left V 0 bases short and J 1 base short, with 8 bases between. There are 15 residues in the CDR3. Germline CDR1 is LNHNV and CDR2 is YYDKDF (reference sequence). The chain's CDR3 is CATSRDQPGTDTQYF. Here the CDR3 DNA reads TGTGCCACCAGCAGAGATCAACCTGGCACAGATACGCAGTATTTT. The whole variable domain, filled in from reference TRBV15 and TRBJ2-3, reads DAMVIQNPRYQVTQFGKPVTLSCSQTLNHNVMYWYQQKSSQAPKLLFHYYDKDFNNEADTPDNFQSRRPNTSFCFLDIRSPGLGDTAMYLCATSRDQPGTDTQYFGPGTRLTVL.

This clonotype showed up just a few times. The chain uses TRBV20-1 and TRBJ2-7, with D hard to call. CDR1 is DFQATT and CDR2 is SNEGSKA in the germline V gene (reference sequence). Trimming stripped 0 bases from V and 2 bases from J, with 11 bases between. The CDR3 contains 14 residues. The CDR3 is CSARDLAAPYEQYF. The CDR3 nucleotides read TGCAGTGCTAGAGATCTGGCAGCCCCCTACGAGCAGTACTTC.

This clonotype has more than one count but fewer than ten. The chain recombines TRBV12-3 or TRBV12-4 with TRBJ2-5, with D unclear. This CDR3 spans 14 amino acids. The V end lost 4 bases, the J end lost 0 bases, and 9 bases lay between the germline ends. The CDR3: CASSSYLYQETQYF. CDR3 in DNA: TGTGCCAGCAGTTCCTATTTGTACCAAGAGACCCAGTACTTC.

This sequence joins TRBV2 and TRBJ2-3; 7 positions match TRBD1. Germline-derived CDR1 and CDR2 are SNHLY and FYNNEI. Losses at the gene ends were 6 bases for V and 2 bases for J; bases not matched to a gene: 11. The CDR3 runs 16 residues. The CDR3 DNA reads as TGTGCCAGCAGAATCACAGGGGCCCTAAACACAGATACGCAGTATTTT. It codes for CASRITGALNTDTQYF.

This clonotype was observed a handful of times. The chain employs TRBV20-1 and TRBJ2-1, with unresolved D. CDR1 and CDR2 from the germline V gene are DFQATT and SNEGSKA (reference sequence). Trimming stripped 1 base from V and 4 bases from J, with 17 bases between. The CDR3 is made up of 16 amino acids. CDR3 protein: CSARAPDGTVYNEQFF. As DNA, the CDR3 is TGCAGTGCTAGAGCCCCGGACGGCACTGTGTACAATGAGCAGTTCTTC.

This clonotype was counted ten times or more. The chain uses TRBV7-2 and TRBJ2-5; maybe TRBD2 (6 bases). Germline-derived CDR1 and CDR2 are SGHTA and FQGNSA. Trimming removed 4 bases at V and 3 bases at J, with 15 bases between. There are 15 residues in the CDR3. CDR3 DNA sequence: TGTGCCAGCAGCTCACCGGAGGAGGGAGAAGAGACCCAGTACTTC. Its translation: CASSSPEEGEETQYF.

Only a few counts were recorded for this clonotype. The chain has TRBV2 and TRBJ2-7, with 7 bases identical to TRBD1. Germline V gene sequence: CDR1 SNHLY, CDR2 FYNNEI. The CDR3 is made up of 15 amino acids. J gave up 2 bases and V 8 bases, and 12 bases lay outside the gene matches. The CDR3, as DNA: TGTGCCAGCGAAGACCTCCGGGACAGACCCTACGAGCAGTACTTC. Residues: CASEDLRDRPYEQYF.

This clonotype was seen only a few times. CDR3 loop: CASSPSGGVLETQYF. The CDR3, as DNA: TGTGCCAGCAGCCCCAGCGGGGGGGTTCTTGAGACCCAGTACTTC. The chain links TRBV7-7 to TRBJ2-5; 10 nucleotides agree with TRBD2. This CDR3 region has 15 residues. CDR1 is SSHAT, CDR2 FNYEAQ, per germline (reference sequence). The V and J ends lost 5 bases and 5 bases, in that order; junction bases with no gene match: 8.

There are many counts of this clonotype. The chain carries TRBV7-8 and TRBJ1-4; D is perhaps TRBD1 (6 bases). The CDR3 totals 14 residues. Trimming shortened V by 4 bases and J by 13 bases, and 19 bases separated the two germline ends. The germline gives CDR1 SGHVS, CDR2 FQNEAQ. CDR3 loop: CASSSEGGGLGLFF. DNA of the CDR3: TGTGCCAGCAGCTCAGAAGGAGGGGGGCTCGGACTGTTTTTT.

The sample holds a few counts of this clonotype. DNA of the CDR3: TGTGCCAGCAGCCCGACCCCGGGGTCGGGCTACACCTTC. It translates to CASSPTPGSGYTF. The V gene is TRBV12-3 or TRBV12-4, the J gene TRBJ1-2; D unclear. The CDR3 extends over 13 amino acids. Trimming shortened V by 6 bases and J by 8 bases, and 16 bases separated the two germline ends.

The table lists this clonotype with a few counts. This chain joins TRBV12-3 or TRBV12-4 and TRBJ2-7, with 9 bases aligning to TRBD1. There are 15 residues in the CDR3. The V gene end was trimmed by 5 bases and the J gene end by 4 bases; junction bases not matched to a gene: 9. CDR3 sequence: CASSRGQGERYEQYF. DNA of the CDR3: TGTGCCAGCAGTAGGGGACAGGGAGAGAGGTACGAGCAGTACTTC.

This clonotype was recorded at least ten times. This chain's CDR3 is CASSFAGGSYEQYF. CDR3 bases: TGTGCCAGTAGCTTCGCGGGTGGGTCCTACGAGCAGTACTTC. This sequence joins TRBV19 and TRBJ2-7; TRBD2 is a possible D gene (5 bases). The germline CDR1 and CDR2 sequences are LNHDA and SQIVND (reference sequence). The CDR3 is 14 residues long. The V end was cut by 6 bases, the J end by 1 base, with 13 bases between.

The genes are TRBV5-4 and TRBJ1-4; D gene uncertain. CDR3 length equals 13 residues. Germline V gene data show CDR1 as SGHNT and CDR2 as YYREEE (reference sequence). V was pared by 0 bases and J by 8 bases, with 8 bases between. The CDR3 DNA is TGTGCCAGCAGCTTGGGAGTCGGCGAAAAACTGTTTTTT. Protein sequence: CASSLGVGEKLFF.

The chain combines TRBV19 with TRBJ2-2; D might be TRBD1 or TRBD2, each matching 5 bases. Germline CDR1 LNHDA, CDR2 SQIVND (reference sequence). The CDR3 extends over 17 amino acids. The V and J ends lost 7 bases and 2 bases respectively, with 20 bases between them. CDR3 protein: CASTVPLPGPNTGELFF. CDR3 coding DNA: TGTGCCAGTACCGTGCCTCTACCGGGACCTAACACCGGGGAGCTGTTTTTT.

CDR3 nucleotides: TGTGCCAGCAGTCCGCCGACAGTCGTAGTGGATAACGAGCAGTACTTC. Its translation: CASSPPTVVVDNEQYF. The chain employs TRBV28 and TRBJ2-7, with D maybe TRBD1 (5 bases). This CDR3 is built from 16 residues. Germline lookup yields CDR1 MDHEN and CDR2 SYDVKM. The V end was cut by 5 bases, the J end by 5 bases, with 22 bases between.

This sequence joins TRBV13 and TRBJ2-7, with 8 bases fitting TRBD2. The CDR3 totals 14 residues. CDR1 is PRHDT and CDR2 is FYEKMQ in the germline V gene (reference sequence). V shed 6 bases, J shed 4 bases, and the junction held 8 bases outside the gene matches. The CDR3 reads CASSFSGGWYEQYF. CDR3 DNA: TGTGCCAGCAGTTTCTCGGGGGGGTGGTACGAGCAGTACTTC. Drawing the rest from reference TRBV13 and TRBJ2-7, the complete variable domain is AAGVIQSPRHLIKEKRETATLKCYPIPRHDTVYWYQQGPGQDPQFLISFYEKMQSDKGSIPDRFSAQQFSDYHSELNMSSLELGDSALYFCASSFSGGWYEQYFGPGTRLTVT.

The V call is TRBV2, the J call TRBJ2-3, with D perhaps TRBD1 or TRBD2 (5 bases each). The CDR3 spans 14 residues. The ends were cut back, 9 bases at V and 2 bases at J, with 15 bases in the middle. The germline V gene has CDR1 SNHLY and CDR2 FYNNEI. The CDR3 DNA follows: TGTGCCAGGTACCGGGACGGAGACACAGATACGCAGTATTTT. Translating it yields CARYRDGDTDTQYF.

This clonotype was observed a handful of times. The CDR3 bases are TGTGCCACCAGTGAACGGGACAGGGAAACGCAGTATTTT. It encodes CATSERDRETQYF. V and J are TRBV24-1 and TRBJ2-3; 9 positions agree with TRBD1. The length of the CDR3 is 13 residues. The germline CDR1 and CDR2 sequences are KGHDR and SFDVKD. V gave up 4 bases and J gave up 9 bases; unmatched junction bases: 4.

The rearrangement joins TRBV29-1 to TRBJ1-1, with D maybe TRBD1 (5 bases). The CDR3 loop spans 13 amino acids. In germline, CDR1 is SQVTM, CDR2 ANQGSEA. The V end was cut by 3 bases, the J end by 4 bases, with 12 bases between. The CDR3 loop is CSVDGDVSTEAFF. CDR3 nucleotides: TGCAGCGTTGATGGGGACGTGAGCACTGAAGCTTTCTTT.

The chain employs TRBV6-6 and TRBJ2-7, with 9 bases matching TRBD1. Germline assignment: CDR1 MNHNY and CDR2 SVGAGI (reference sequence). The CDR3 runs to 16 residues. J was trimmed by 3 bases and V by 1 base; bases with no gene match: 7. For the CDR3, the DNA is TGTGCCAGCAGTTACTTACGGGACAGGGAAGACTACGAGCAGTACTTC. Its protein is CASSYLRDREDYEQYF.

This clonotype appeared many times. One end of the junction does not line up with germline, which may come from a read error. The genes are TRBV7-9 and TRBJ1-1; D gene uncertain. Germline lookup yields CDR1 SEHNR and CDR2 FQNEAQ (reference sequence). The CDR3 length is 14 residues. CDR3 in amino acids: CASSLARENTEAFF. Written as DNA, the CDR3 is TGTGCCAGCAGCCTAGCACGGGAGAACACTGAAGCTTTCTTT.